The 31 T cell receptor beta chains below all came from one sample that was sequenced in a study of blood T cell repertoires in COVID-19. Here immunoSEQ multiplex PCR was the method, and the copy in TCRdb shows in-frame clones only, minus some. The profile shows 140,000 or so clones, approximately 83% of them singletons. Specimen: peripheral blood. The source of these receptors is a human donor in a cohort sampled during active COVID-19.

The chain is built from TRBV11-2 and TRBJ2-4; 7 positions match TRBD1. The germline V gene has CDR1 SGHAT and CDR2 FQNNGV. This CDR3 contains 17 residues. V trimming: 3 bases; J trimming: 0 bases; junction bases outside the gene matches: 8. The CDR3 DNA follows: TGTGCCAGCAGCTTCGTAGGGGGCAATCTAGCCAAAAACATTCAGTACTTC. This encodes CASSFVGGNLAKNIQYF.

CDR3 nucleotide sequence: TGTGCCAGCAGCCCCAACCCCCCAGGGCGTAGCACAGATACGCAGTATTTT. Translated, it gives CASSPNPPGRSTDTQYF. This rearrangement joins TRBV11-3 to TRBJ2-3, with D possibly TRBD1 on 5 matching bases. The CDR3 runs 17 residues. Germline-derived CDR1 and CDR2 are SGHNT and YENEEA. V was shortened by 5 bases and J by 0 bases, with 18 bases between the two germline ends.

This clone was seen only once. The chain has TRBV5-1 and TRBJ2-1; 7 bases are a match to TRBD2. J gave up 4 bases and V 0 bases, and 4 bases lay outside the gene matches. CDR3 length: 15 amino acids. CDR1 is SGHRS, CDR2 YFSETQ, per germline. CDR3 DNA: TGCGCCAGCAGCTTGGGTCTAGCGGTATACAATGAGCAGTTCTTC. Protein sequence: CASSLGLAVYNEQFF.

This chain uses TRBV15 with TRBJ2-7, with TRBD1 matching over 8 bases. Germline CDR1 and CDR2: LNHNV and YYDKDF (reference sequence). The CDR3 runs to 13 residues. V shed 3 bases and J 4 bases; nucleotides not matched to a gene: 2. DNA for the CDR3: TGTGCCACCAGCAGGGACAGGGATTACGAGCAGTACTTC. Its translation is CATSRDRDYEQYF.

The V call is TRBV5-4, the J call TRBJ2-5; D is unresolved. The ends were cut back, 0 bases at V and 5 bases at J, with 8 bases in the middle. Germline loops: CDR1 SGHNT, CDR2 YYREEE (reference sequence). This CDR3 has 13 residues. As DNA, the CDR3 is TGTGCCAGCAGCTTGGCGTCCGGGGAGACCCAGTACTTC. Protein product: CASSLASGETQYF.

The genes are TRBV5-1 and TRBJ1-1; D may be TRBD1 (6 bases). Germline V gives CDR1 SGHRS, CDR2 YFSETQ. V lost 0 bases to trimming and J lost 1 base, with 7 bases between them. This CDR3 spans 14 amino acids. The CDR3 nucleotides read TGCGCCAGCAGCTTGGTAGGGGGGAACACTGAAGCTTTCTTT. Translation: CASSLVGGNTEAFF. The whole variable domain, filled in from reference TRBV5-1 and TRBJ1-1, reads KAGVTQTPRYLIKTRGQQVTLSCSPISGHRSVSWYQQTPGQGLQFLFEYFSETQRNKGNFPGRFSGRQFSNSRSEMNVSTLELGDSALYLCASSLVGGNTEAFFGQGTRLTVV.

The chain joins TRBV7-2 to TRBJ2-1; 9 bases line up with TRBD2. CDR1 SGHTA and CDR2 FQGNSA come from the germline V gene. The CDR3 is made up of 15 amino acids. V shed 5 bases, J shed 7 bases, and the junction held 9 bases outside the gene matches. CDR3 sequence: CASSLDSGGWNEQFF. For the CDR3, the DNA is TGTGCCAGCAGCCTCGACAGCGGGGGGTGGAATGAGCAGTTCTTC.

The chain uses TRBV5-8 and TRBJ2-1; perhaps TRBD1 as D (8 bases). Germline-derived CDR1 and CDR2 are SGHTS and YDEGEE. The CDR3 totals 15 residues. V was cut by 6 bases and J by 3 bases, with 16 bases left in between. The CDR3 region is CASNREGQVYNEQFF. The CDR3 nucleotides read TGTGCCAGCAACAGGGAGGGACAGGTCTACAATGAGCAGTTCTTC.

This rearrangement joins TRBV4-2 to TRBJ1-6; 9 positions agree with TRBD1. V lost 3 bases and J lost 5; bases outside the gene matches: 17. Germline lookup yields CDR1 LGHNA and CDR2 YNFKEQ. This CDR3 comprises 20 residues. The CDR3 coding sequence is TGTGCCAGCAGCCATTCCTTCCTCCGGGACAGGGACCTTGATAATTCACCCCTCCACTTT. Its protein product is CASSHSFLRDRDLDNSPLHF.

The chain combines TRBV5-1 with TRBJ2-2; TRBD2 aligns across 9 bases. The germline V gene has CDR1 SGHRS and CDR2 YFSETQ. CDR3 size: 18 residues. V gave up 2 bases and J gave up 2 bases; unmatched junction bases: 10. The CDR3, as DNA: TGCGCCAGCAGCTTTGGTAGCGGGGGCCCCATAAACACCGGGGAGCTGTTTTTT. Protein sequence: CASSFGSGGPINTGELFF.

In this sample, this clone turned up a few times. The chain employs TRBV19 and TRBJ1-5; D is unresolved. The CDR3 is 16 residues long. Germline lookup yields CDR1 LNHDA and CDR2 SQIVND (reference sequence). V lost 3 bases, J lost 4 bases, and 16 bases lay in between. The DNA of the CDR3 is TGTGCCAGTAGTATTGGCAGCTCTCCCGGGAATCAGCCCCAGCATTTT. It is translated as CASSIGSSPGNQPQHF.

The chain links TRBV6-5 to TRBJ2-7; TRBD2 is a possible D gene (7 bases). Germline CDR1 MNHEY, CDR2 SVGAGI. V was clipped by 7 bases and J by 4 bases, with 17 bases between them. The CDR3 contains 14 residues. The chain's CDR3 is CASTTGGSPYEQYF. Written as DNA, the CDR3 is TGTGCCAGCACCACGGGGGGCTCCCCTTACGAGCAGTACTTC.

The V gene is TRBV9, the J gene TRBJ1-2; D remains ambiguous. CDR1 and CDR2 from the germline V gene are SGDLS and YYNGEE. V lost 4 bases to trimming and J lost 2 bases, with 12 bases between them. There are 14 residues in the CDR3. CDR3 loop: CASSLDGLNYGYTF. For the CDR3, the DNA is TGTGCCAGCAGCTTAGATGGCCTGAACTATGGCTACACCTTC.

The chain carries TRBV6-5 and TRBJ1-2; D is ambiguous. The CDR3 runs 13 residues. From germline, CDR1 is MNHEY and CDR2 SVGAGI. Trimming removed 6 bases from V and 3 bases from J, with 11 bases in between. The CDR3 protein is CASRAGLYYGYTF. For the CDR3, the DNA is TGTGCCAGCAGGGCGGGCTTATACTATGGCTACACCTTC.

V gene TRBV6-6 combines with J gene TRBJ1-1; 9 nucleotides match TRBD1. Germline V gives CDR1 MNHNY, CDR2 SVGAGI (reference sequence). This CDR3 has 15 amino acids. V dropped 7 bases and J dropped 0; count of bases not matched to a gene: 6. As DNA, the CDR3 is TGTGCCAGCACCCACAGGGGGCGGCTGAACACTGAAGCTTTCTTT. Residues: CASTHRGRLNTEAFF.

The CDR3, as DNA: TGTGCCAGCAGCTTAGTAGCTAGCGGGGGCAGGGAGACCCAGTACTTC. This codes for CASSLVASGGRETQYF. The rearrangement links TRBV7-2 to TRBJ2-5; 10 nucleotides align to TRBD2. Trimming at V came to 1 base and at J to 5 bases, leaving 7 bases not matched to a gene. The CDR3 contains 16 residues. Per the germline V gene, CDR1 is SGHTA and CDR2 is FQGNSA.

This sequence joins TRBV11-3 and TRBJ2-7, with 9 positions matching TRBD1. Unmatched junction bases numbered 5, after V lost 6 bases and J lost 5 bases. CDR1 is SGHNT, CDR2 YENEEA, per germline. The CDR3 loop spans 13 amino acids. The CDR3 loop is CASSQDRGDEQYF. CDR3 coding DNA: TGTGCCAGCAGTCAGGACAGGGGTGACGAGCAGTACTTC.

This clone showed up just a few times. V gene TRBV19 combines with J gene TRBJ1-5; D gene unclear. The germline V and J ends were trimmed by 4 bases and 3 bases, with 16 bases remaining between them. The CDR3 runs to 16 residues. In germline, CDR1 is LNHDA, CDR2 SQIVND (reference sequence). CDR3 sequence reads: CASSTVRRGNNQPQHF. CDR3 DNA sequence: TGTGCCAGTAGTACGGTACGGCGGGGAAACAATCAGCCCCAGCATTTT.

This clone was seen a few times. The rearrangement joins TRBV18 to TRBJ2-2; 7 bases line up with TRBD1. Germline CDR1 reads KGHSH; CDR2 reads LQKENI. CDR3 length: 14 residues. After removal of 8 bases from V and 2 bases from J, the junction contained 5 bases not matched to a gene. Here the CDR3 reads CASPRGGNTGELFF. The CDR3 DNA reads TGTGCCAGCCCGAGAGGGGGCAACACCGGGGAGCTGTTTTTT.

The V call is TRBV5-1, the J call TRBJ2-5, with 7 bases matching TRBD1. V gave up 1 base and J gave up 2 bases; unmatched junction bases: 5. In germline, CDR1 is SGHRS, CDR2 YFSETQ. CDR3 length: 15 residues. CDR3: CASSLLTGPQETQYF. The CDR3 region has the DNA TGCGCCAGCAGCTTGTTGACAGGGCCACAAGAGACCCAGTACTTC.

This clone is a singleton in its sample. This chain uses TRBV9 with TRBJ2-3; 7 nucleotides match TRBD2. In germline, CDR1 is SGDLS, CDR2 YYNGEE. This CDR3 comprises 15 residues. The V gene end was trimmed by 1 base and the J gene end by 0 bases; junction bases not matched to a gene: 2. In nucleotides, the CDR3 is TGTGCCAGCAGCGTAATCGGGGGGAGCACAGATACGCAGTATTTT. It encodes CASSVIGGSTDTQYF.

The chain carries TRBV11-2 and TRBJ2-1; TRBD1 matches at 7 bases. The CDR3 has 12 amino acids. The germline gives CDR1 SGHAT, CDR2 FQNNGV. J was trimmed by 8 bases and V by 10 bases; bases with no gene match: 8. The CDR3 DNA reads TGTGCCATTAAGACAGGGCCCGATGAGCAGTTCTTC. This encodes CAIKTGPDEQFF.

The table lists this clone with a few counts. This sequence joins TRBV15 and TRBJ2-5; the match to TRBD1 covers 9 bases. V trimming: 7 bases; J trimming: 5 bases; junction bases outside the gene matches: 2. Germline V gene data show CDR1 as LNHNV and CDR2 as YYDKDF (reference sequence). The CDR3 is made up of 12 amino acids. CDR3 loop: CATKDRGETQYF. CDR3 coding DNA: TGTGCCACCAAAGACAGGGGGGAGACCCAGTACTTC.

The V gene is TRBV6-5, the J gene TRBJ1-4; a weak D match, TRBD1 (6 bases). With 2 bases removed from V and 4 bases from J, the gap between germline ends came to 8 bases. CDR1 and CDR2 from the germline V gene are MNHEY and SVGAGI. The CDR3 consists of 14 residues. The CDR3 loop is CASSYGQYNEKLFF. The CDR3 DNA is TGTGCCAGCAGTTACGGACAGTATAATGAAAAACTGTTTTTT.

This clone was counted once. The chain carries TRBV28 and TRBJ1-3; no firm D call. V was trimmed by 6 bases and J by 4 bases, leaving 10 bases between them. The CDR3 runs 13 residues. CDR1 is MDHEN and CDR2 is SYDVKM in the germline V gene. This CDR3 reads CASRSPLGNTIYF. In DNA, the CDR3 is TGTGCCAGCAGGAGCCCCCTGGGAAACACCATATATTTT.

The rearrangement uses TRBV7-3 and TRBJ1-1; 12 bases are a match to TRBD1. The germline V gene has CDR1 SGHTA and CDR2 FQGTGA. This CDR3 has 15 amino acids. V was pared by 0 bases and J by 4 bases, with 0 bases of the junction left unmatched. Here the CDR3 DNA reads TGTGCCAGCAGCTTAACGGGACAGGGGGCCACTGAAGCTTTCTTT. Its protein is CASSLTGQGATEAFF.

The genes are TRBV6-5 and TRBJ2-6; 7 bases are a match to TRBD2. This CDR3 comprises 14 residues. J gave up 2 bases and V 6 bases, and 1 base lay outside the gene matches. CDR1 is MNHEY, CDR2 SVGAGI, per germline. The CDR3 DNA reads TGTGCCAGCAGCCGGGGGGCTGGGGCCAACGTCCTGACTTTC. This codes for CASSRGAGANVLTF.

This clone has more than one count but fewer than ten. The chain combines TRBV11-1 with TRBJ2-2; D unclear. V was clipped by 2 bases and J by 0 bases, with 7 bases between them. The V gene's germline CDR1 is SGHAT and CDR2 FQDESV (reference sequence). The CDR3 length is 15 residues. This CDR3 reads CASSLSAANTGELFF. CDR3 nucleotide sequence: TGTGCCAGCAGCTTAAGCGCGGCGAACACCGGGGAGCTGTTTTTT.

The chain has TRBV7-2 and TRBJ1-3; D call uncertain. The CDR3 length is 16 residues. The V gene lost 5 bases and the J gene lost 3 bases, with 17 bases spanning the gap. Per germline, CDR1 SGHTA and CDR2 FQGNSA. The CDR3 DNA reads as TGTGCCAGCAGCCAAGCCCCCCACTCGGGTGGAAACACCATATATTTT. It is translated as CASSQAPHSGGNTIYF.

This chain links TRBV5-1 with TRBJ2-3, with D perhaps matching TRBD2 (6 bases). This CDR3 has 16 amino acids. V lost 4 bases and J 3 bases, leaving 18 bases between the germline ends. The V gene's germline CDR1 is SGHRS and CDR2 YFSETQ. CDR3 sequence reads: CASSKGGTQDTDTQYF. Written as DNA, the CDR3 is TGCGCCAGCAGCAAAGGAGGGACTCAAGATACAGATACGCAGTATTTT.

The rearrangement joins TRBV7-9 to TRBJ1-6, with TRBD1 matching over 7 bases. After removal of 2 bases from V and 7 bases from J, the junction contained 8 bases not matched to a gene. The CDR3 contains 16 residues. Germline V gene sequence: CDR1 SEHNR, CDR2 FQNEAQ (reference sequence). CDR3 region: CASSLSTGTPNSPLHF. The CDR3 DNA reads TGTGCCAGCAGCTTATCGACAGGGACCCCAAATTCACCCCTCCACTTT.